Given below is one T cell receptor (beta chain) in context. Its antigen remains unknown. The record originates from a study of shared clonotypes between healthy human individuals. For the study at large: The study used three CD4 naive, three CD4 memory, two CD8 naive and one CD8 memory plate per donor. Study-level findings and limits: Compared with clonotypes that all four donors shared, non-shared clonotypes had lower generation probabilities.

Assay used: immunoSEQ multiplex PCR; TCRdb lists only in-frame clones, some missing. The sample lists roughly 2.2 million clones, 85% to 95% occurring once. Sequencing input: naive CD4+ T cells from PBMCs. The sample's subset: CD45RA+ positively selected. The clonotype was recovered from a man in his late teens or twenties in good health. Some clones in this sample may be carry-over from other donors' samples.

The CDR3: CAWSVGGNTGELFF. In DNA form, the CDR3 reads TGTGCCTGGAGTGTAGGAGGGAACACCGGGGAGCTGTTTTTT. The chain employs TRBV30 and TRBJ2-2; perhaps TRBD2 as D (5 bases). Germline V gene sequence: CDR1 GTSNPN, CDR2 SVGIG (reference sequence). CDR3 length: 14 residues. V shed 0 bases and J shed 1 base, with 6 bases lying between them.